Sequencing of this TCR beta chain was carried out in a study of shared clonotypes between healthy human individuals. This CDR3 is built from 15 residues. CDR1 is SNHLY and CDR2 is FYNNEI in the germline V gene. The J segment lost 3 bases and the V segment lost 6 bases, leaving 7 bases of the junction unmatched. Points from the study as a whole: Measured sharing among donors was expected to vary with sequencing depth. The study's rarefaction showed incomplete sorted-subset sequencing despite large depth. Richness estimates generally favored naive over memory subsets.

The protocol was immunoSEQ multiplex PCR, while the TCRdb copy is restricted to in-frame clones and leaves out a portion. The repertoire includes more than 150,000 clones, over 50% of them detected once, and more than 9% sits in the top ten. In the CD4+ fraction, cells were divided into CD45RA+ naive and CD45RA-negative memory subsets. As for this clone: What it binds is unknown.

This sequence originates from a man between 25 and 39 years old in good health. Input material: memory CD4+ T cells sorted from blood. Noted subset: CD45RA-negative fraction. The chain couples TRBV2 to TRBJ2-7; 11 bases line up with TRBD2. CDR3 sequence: CASSPGLADYYEQYF. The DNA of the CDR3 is TGTGCCAGCAGCCCGGGACTAGCGGATTACTACGAGCAGTACTTC. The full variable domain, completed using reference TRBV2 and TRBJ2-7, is EPEVTQTPSHQVTQMGQEVILRCVPISNHLYFYWYRQILGQKVEFLVSFYNNEISEKSEIFDDQFSVERPDGSNFTLKIRSTKLEDSAMYFCASSPGLADYYEQYFGPGTRLTVT.